What follows are 9 T cell receptor beta chains derived from one specimen sequenced in a study of blood T cell repertoires in COVID-19. Profiling relied on immunoSEQ multiplex PCR, and the TCRdb table lists in-frame clones only, not all of them. The top ten hold 1.3% to 1.5% of the sample, which has 50,000 to 80,000 clones, roughly nine tenths seen once. Sequencing input: peripheral blood. These receptor sequences come from a man aged 60 to 69 with acute or convalescent COVID-19.

The chain employs TRBV7-9 and TRBJ1-1; TRBD1 matches 7 bases. This CDR3 contains 13 residues. V lost 5 bases, J lost 3 bases, and 3 bases stayed unmatched. Looked up from germline, CDR1 is SEHNR and CDR2 is FQNEAQ (reference sequence). CDR3 nucleotide sequence: TGTGCCAGCAGCCTAGGGACAGACACTGAAGCTTTCTTT. The encoded protein is CASSLGTDTEAFF.

This rearrangement joins TRBV10-3 to TRBJ2-1; the D is unclear. V gave up 4 bases and J gave up 7 bases, with 8 bases separating them. The CDR3 extends over 12 amino acids. Germline assignment: CDR1 ENHRY and CDR2 SYGVKD. CDR3 in amino acids: CAISAGGNEQFF. The DNA for the CDR3 is TGTGCCATCAGTGCAGGTGGGAATGAGCAGTTCTTC.

The gene calls are TRBV2 and TRBJ1-2; 7 nucleotides line up with TRBD1. Trimming at V came to 4 bases and at J to 4 bases, leaving 6 bases not matched to a gene. Germline V gene sequence: CDR1 SNHLY, CDR2 FYNNEI. The CDR3 extends over 14 amino acids. CDR3 protein: CASSARDSLYGYTF. The CDR3 DNA sequence: TGTGCCAGCAGTGCAAGGGACAGCCTCTATGGCTACACCTTC.

This clone was counted only a few times. The genes are TRBV15 and TRBJ1-1; possibly TRBD1 for D (5 bases). Germline V gene lookup returns CDR1 LNHNV and CDR2 YYDKDF (reference sequence). The CDR3 is 14 amino acids. The germline V and J ends were trimmed by 0 bases and 1 base, with 6 bases remaining between them. The CDR3, as DNA: TGTGCCACCAGCAGAGACGGGGGGAACACTGAAGCTTTCTTT. As protein: CATSRDGGNTEAFF. Combining the CDR3 with reference TRBV15 and TRBJ1-1 gives the whole variable domain DAMVIQNPRYQVTQFGKPVTLSCSQTLNHNVMYWYQQKSSQAPKLLFHYYDKDFNNEADTPDNFQSRRPNTSFCFLDIRSPGLGDTAMYLCATSRDGGNTEAFFGQGTRLTVV.

The chain recombines TRBV2 with TRBJ2-1; tentative D call: TRBD1 (6 bases). Trimming removed 5 bases from V and 6 bases from J, with 14 bases in between. CDR3 length equals 14 residues. In germline, CDR1 is SNHLY, CDR2 FYNNEI. The CDR3 DNA reads as TGTGCCAGCAGTCCCTTGGGGGCAGGCAATGAGCAGTTCTTC. Protein product: CASSPLGAGNEQFF.

The V and J genes are TRBV5-1 and TRBJ2-1, with D perhaps TRBD2 (6 bases). The germline CDR1 and CDR2 sequences are SGHRS and YFSETQ. This CDR3 has 14 residues. V was shortened by 3 bases and J by 4 bases, with 11 bases between the two germline ends. The chain's CDR3 is CASSWEERYNEQFF. CDR3 nucleotides: TGCGCCAGCAGCTGGGAGGAGCGGTACAATGAGCAGTTCTTC.

This rearrangement joins TRBV6-5 to TRBJ2-7, with 9 bases lining up with TRBD2. The CDR3 consists of 14 residues. Per germline, CDR1 MNHEY and CDR2 SVGAGI. The V and J ends lost 2 bases and 5 bases, in that order; junction bases with no gene match: 4. CDR3 bases: TGTGCCAGCAGTTACGCGGGGGGGAAGAACGAGCAGTACTTC. Encoded protein: CASSYAGGKNEQYF.

J is TRBJ2-2 and V is TRBV3-1 (or the pseudogene TRBV3-2), with D perhaps matching TRBD2 (6 bases). Trimming shortened V by 6 bases and J by 7 bases, and 15 bases separated the two germline ends. The CDR3 is 14 residues long. The germline V gene encodes CDR1 LGHDT and CDR2 YNNKEL (reference sequence). CDR3: CASRTSGEGGELFF. The CDR3 DNA reads as TGTGCCAGCAGGACGTCGGGGGAAGGCGGGGAGCTGTTTTTT.

The chain links TRBV7-9 to TRBJ2-2, with D maybe TRBD1 (6 bases). The CDR3 spans 14 residues. CDR1 and CDR2 from the germline V gene are SEHNR and FQNEAQ (reference sequence). V dropped 7 bases and J dropped 6 bases, with 15 bases sitting between them. DNA for the CDR3: TGTGCCAGCACCGATACACAGGGTTCCGGGGAGCTGTTTTTT. This encodes CASTDTQGSGELFF. The entire variable domain, with the rest obtained from reference TRBV7-9 and TRBJ2-2, is as follows: DTGVSQNPRHKITKRGQNVTFRCDPISEHNRLYWYRQTLGQGPEFLTYFQNEAQLEKSRLLSDRFSAERPKGSFSTLEIQRTEQGDSAMYLCASTDTQGSGELFFGEGSRLTVL.